Here is one TCR beta chain with its context. The source of the sample is a study of blood T cell repertoires in COVID-19. Across the study: COVID-19 samples from acute and convalescent phases originated in the United States, Italy and Spain. PBMCs, B-cell-depleted T cells, or T cells provided the cDNA or gDNA that made up the material.

Original analysis: The assay estimated nucleated cells by amplifying reference gene primers. Libraries were prepared by immunoSEQ multiplex PCR; TCRdb keeps only in-frame clonotypes and omits some of them. That table furnishes V, J and clone size, whereas the DNA furnished D and trimming. The sample records some 380,000 clones, over 65% being singletons. Trimming took off 5 bases at V and 4 bases at J, with 15 bases between the two ends. Germline V gene lookup returns CDR1 MNHEY and CDR2 SMNVEV (reference sequence). This CDR3 comprises 15 residues. The V call is TRBV27, the J call TRBJ2-1, with D perhaps matching TRBD2 (7 bases). Material for sequencing was peripheral blood. The clonotype comes from a human donor with acute or convalescent COVID-19. The donor label of this sample is uncertain. The CDR3 reads CASSPRGGKYNEQFF. The CDR3 nucleotides are TGTGCCAGCAGTCCGAGGGGGGGCAAATACAATGAGCAGTTCTTC.